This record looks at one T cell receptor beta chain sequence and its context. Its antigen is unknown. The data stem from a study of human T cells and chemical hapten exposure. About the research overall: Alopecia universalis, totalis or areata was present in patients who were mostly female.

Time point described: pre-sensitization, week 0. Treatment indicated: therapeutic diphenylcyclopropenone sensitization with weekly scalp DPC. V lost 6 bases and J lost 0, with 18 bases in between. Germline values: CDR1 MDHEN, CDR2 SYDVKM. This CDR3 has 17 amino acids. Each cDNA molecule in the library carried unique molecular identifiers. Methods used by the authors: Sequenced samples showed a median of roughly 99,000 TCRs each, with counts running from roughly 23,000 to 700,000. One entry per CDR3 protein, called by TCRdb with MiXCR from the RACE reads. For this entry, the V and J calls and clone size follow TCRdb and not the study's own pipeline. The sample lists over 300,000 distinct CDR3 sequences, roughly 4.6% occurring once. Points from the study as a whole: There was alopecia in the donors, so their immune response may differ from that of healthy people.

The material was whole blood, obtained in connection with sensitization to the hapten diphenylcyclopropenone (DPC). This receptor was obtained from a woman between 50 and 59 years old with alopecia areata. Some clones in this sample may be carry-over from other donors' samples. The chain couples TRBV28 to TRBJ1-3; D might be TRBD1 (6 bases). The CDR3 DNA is TGTGCCAGCAGACCGACGTTAGGACAGAGCTCTGGAAACACCATATATTTT. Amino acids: CASRPTLGQSSGNTIYF.